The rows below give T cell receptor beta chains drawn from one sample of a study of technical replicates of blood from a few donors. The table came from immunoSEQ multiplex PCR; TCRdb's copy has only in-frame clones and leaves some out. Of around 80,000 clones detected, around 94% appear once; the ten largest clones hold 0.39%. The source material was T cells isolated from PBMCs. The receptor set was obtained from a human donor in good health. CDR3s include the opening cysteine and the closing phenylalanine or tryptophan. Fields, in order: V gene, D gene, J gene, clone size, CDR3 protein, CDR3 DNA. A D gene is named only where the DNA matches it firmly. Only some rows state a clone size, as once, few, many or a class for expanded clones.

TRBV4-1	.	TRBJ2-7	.	CASSQDAGQLLKQYF	TGCGCCAGCAGCCAAGATGCGGGACAGCTCCTGAAGCAGTACTTC
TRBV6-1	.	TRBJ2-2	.	CASRLGSNTGELFF	TGTGCCAGCAGACTCGGGTCGAACACCGGGGAGCTGTTTTTT
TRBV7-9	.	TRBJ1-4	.	CASSLDTGTNEKLFF	TGTGCCAGCAGCTTAGACACAGGGACTAATGAAAAACTGTTTTTT
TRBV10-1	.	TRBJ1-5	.	CASSEGSVNQPQHF	TGCGCCAGCAGTGAGGGTTCGGTTAATCAGCCCCAGCATTTT
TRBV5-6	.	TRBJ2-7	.	CASSLATGEQYF	TGTGCCAGCAGCTTGGCCACGGGAGAGCAGTACTTC
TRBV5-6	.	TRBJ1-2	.	CASSSVGSNYGYTF	TGTGCCAGCAGCTCGGTTGGGAGTAACTATGGCTACACCTTC
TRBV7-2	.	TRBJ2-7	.	CASSPGNEQYF	TGTGCCAGCAGCCCGGGGAACGAGCAGTACTTC
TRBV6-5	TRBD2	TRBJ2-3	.	CASSYGTSGRRDTQYF	TGTGCCAGCAGTTACGGGACTAGCGGGAGGAGAGATACGCAGTATTTT
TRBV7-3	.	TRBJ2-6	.	CASSVGGPGANVLTF	TGTGCCAGCAGCGTGGGGGGTCCCGGGGCCAACGTCCTGACTTTC
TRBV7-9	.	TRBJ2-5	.	CASSSPWDLQETQYF	TGTGCCAGCAGCTCCCCCTGGGACTTGCAAGAGACCCAGTACTTC
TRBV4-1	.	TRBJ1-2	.	CASSQPSNQGLYGYTF	TGCGCCAGCAGCCAACCTTCCAATCAAGGACTCTATGGCTACACCTTC
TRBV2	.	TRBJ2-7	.	CASSGFSSYEQYF	TGTGCCAGCAGTGGCTTTAGCTCCTACGAGCAGTACTTC
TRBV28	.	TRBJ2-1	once	CASSLYSSYNEQFF	TGTGCCAGCAGTTTATATAGCTCCTACAATGAGCAGTTCTTC
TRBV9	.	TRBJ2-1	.	CASSVEGSGNEQFF	TGTGCCAGCAGCGTAGAGGGGTCGGGCAATGAGCAGTTCTTC
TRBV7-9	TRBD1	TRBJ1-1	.	CASSFGTGLEAFF	TGTGCCAGCAGCTTTGGGACAGGGCTTGAAGCTTTCTTT
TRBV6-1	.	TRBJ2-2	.	CASSNGNTGELFF	TGTGCCAGCTCTAACGGGAACACCGGGGAGCTGTTTTTT
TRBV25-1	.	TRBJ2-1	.	CATRLGYNEQFF	TGTGCCACCAGACTTGGTTACAATGAGCAGTTCTTC
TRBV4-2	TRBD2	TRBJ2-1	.	CASSQDKLAGGGNEQFF	TGTGCCAGCAGCCAAGATAAGCTAGCGGGAGGGGGCAATGAGCAGTTCTTC
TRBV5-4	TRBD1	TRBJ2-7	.	CASSSGVDRVWEQYF	TGTGCCAGCAGCTCGGGTGTGGACAGGGTTTGGGAGCAGTACTTC
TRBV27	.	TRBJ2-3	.	CASSNPPYTDTQYF	TGTGCCAGCAGTAACCCTCCCTATACAGATACGCAGTATTTT
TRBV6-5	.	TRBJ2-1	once	CASSYSRGNEQFF	TGTGCCAGCAGTTATTCTAGAGGCAATGAGCAGTTCTTC
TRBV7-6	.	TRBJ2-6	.	CASSLRQGMGGGANVLTF	TGTGCCAGCAGCTTACGACAGGGAATGGGGGGAGGGGCCAACGTCCTGACTTTC
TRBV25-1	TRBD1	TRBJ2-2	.	CASSAPGTGVAGELFF	TGTGCCAGCAGTGCTCCAGGGACAGGGGTGGCCGGGGAGCTGTTTTTT
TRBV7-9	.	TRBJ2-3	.	CASSLATGTDTQYF	TGTGCCAGCAGCTTAGCGACAGGAACAGATACGCAGTATTTT
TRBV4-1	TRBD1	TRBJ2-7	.	CASSQEWTGGYEQYF	TGCGCCAGCAGCCAAGAATGGACAGGGGGCTACGAGCAGTACTTC
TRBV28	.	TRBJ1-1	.	CASSLLGREVWTEAFF	TGTGCCAGCAGTTTATTAGGCAGGGAGGTTTGGACTGAAGCTTTCTTT
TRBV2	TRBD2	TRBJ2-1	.	CASSVGRGEQFF	TGTGCCAGCAGTGTCGGGAGGGGTGAGCAGTTCTTC
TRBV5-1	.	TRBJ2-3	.	CASSYSGGETDTQYF	TGCGCCAGCAGCTATAGCGGAGGGGAGACAGATACGCAGTATTTT
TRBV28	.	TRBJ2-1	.	CASYGLHEQFF	TGTGCCAGTTACGGACTACATGAGCAGTTCTTC
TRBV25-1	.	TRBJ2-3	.	CASSELGGRSDTQYF	TGTGCCAGCAGTGAATTGGGGGGGCGATCAGATACGCAGTATTTT
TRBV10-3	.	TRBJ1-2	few	CAISEDTGLGYTF	TGTGCCATCAGTGAGGATACAGGGCTTGGCTACACCTTC
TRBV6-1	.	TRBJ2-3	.	CASSVQIPVRTDTQYF	TGTGCCAGCAGTGTCCAGATTCCCGTGCGGACAGATACGCAGTATTTT
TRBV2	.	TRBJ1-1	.	CASSVGVIVAEAFF	TGTGCCAGCAGTGTGGGCGTGATAGTCGCTGAAGCTTTCTTT
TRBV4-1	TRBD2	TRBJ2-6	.	CASSPGSSGAGANVLTF	TGCGCCAGCAGCCCCGGGTCTAGCGGGGCTGGGGCCAACGTCCTGACTTTC
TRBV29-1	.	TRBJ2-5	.	CSVPRSEETQYF	TGCAGCGTCCCCAGGTCAGAAGAGACCCAGTACTTC
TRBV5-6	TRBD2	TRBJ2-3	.	CASKREWSTDTQYF	TGTGCCAGTAAGCGGGAGTGGAGCACAGATACGCAGTATTTT
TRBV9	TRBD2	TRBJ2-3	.	CASSAVPGLAEDTQYF	TGTGCCAGCAGCGCTGTACCGGGACTAGCGGAAGATACGCAGTATTTT
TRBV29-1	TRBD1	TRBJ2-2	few	CSVMDRPGELFF	TGCAGCGTGATGGACAGGCCCGGGGAGCTGTTTTTT
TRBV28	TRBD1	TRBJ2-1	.	CASSLDRASYNEQFF	TGTGCCAGCAGTCTCGACAGGGCATCCTACAATGAGCAGTTCTTC
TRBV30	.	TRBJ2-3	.	CAITLMDTQYF	TGTGCCATTACCCTAATGGATACGCAGTATTTT
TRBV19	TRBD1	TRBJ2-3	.	CASSMSRDSRFTDTQYF	TGTGCCAGTAGTATGAGTCGGGACAGCAGATTCACAGATACGCAGTATTTT
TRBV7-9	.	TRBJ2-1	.	CASSDWEQFF	TGTGCCAGCAGCGACTGGGAGCAGTTCTTC
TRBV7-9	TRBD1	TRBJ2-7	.	CASSDSGTGVYEQYF	TGTGCCAGCAGCGACTCCGGGACAGGGGTGTACGAGCAGTACTTC
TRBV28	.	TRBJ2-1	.	CASSIRVAVYNEQFF	TGTGCCAGCAGTATAAGGGTAGCGGTCTACAATGAGCAGTTCTTC
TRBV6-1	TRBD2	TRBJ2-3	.	CASGGGTQYF	TGTGCCAGCGGGGGGGGTACGCAGTATTTT
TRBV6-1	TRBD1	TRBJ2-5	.	CASSGQGETQYF	TGTGCCAGCAGTGGACAGGGGGAGACCCAGTACTTC
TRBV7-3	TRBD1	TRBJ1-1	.	CASSLRHGTGGNTEAFF	TGTGCCAGCAGCCTAAGGCATGGGACAGGGGGGAACACTGAAGCTTTCTTT
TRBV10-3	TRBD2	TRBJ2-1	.	CAISGGPRLANEQFF	TGTGCCATCAGTGGGGGACCCCGACTAGCGAATGAGCAGTTCTTC
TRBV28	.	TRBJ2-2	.	CASSLWPGAGELFF	TGTGCCAGCAGTTTATGGCCAGGCGCCGGGGAGCTGTTTTTT
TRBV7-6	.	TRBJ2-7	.	CASSLILRRDLLYEQYF	TGTGCCAGCAGCTTAATCCTCCGCCGGGACTTATTATACGAGCAGTACTTC
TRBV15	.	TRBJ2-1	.	CATSRVPAVLNEQFF	TGTGCCACCAGCAGAGTCCCCGCGGTCCTCAATGAGCAGTTCTTC
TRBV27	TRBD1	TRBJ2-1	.	CASRDDRGPLDEQFF	TGTGCCAGCAGGGATGACAGGGGCCCGTTGGATGAGCAGTTCTTC
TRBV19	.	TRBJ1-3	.	CASKTGAGNTIYF	TGTGCCAGTAAGACAGGTGCCGGAAACACCATATATTTT
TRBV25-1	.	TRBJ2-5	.	CASRAVGLETQYF	TGTGCCAGCAGGGCCGTTGGGCTGGAGACCCAGTACTTC
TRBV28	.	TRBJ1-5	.	CASSEYGNQPQHF	TGTGCCAGCAGCGAGTACGGTAATCAGCCCCAGCATTTT
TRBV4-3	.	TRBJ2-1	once	CASSRKLDGNEQFF	TGCGCCAGCAGCCGTAAACTAGACGGTAATGAGCAGTTCTTC
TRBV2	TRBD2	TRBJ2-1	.	CASSETSAYNEQFF	TGTGCCAGCAGTGAAACTAGCGCCTACAATGAGCAGTTCTTC
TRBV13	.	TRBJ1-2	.	CASSLRGNGYTF	TGTGCCAGCAGCTTAAGGGGGAATGGCTACACCTTC